This T cell receptor beta chain was found in a study of blood T cell repertoires in COVID-19. This table comes from immunoSEQ multiplex PCR, and its TCRdb copy is limited to in-frame clones, with some not included. The repertoire has roughly 120,000 clones, 92% of them found once; the top ten carry around 1.9%. After removal of 3 bases from V and 1 base from J, the junction contained 4 bases not matched to a gene. The V gene's germline CDR1 is MNHEY and CDR2 SMNVEV (reference sequence). This CDR3 has 15 residues. The sample taken for sequencing was peripheral blood. The V call is TRBV27, the J call TRBJ2-7; 9 bases are a match to TRBD2. The receptor's source is a man aged 50 to 60 with COVID-19, enrolled during active disease. The CDR3 sequence: CASSLVSGSSYEQYF. The CDR3 nucleotides read TGTGCCAGCAGTTTGGTTAGCGGGAGTTCCTACGAGCAGTACTTC.